This is a list of T cell receptor beta chains from one sample in a study of T cells in Graves' hyperthyroidism and ophthalmopathy. TCRdb independently ran MiXCR on the multiplex PCR reads; one entry per CDR3 protein. The sample yields hundreds of thousands of distinct CDR3 sequences, 46% seen once. Sequencing was carried out using peripheral blood or thyroid tissue (not recorded which). These receptors were collected from a woman aged 18-30 years with Graves' hyperthyroidism. The CDR3 runs from the conserved cysteine through the conserved F or W. A D gene is named only where the DNA matches it firmly. For some rows the clone size is stated as once, few or many, or as a class when expanded; others skip it.

many	TRBV7-8	TRBJ1-2	NA	TGTGCCAGCAGCGCGGGACCTGGTGGCTACACCTTC	CASSAGPGGYTF
few	TRBV7-4	TRBJ2-2	NA	TGTGCCAGCAGTCCCAGGGGACACACCGGGGAGCTGTTTTTT	CASSPRGHTGELFF
NA	TRBV7-9	TRBJ2-7	NA	TGTGCCAGCAGCTTGGGACCCGCCCGCGAGCAGTACTTC	CASSLGPAREQYF
NA	TRBV4-1	TRBJ1-1	NA	TGCGCCAGCAGCCAAGATCCTAGGGGGTACACTGAAGCTTTCTTT	CASSQDPRGYTEAFF
NA	TRBV7-9	TRBJ1-2	TRBD1	TGTGCCAGCAGCGCGGGGGGAGGGGGCGCAAGCTATGGCTACACCTTC	CASSAGGGGASYGYTF
few	TRBV11-3	TRBJ2-2	NA	TGTGCCAGCCCAAGGACAGTCCGCGGCACCGGGGAGCTGTTTTTT	CASPRTVRGTGELFF
NA	TRBV7-2	TRBJ1-2	NA	TGTGCCAGCAGCTTGACGACAGGAATGGGGTCGGCCACCTTC	CASSLTTGMGSATF
few	TRBV7-9	TRBJ2-2	NA	TGTGCCATCGGACAAGCCGACCCGGCGAACACCGGGGAGCTGTTTTTT	CAIGQADPANTGELFF
NA	TRBV2	TRBJ2-7	TRBD1	TGTGCCAGCAGAGGACAGGGTAACGAGCAGTACTTC	CASRGQGNEQYF
NA	TRBV4-3	TRBJ2-4	TRBD2	TGCGCCAGCAGCGAGGGACTAGCGGGATTCAAAAACATTCAGTACTTC	CASSEGLAGFKNIQYF
NA	TRBV2	TRBJ1-5	NA	TGTGCCAGCAGTGAGAGGGCCCAGCATTTT	CASSERAQHF
few	TRBV7-3	TRBJ2-7	TRBD1	TGTGCCAGCAGCGTCCCTTCGGACAGGGGCTACGAGCAGTACTTC	CASSVPSDRGYEQYF
NA	TRBV2	TRBJ1-1	TRBD1	TGTGCCAGCAGCGAAGTAGGGAGGGACAGGGGGCAACACACTGAAGCTTTCTTT	CASSEVGRDRGQHTEAFF
few	TRBV20-1	TRBJ1-5	NA	TGCAGTGCTAGGACCGCCAGGGCCCAGCCCCAGCATTTT	CSARTARAQPQHF
many	TRBV2	TRBJ2-5	TRBD2	TGTGCCAGCCGGTGGGAGGGCCCCCAGACCCAGTACTTC	CASRWEGPQTQYF
NA	TRBV19	TRBJ1-6	NA	TGTGCCAGTAGTATAGGACAGCTTAATTCACCCCTCCACTTT	CASSIGQLNSPLHF
NA	TRBV20-1	TRBJ2-3	TRBD2	TGCAGTGCAGAGCTAGCGGGGGTCACAGATACGCAGTATTTT	CSAELAGVTDTQYF
NA	TRBV11-2	TRBJ1-4	NA	TGTGCCAGCAGCTTAGCCAGACAGAGCCCCTTCGAAAAACTGTTTTTT	CASSLARQSPFEKLFF
few	TRBV10-3	TRBJ1-5	TRBD1	TGTGCCATCAGTGAGACAGACAGGGGGCCAGTTCAGCCCCAGCATTTT	CAISETDRGPVQPQHF
few	TRBV7-8	TRBJ1-5	NA	TGTGCCAGCTCAGCCCAGGGCGCCAGCAATCAGCCCCAGCATTTT	CASSAQGASNQPQHF
NA	TRBV2	TRBJ2-7	TRBD1	TGTGCCAGCGTAGGACAGGGGAGCGGGGAGCAGTACTTC	CASVGQGSGEQYF
NA	TRBV7-8	TRBJ2-2	NA	TGTGCCAGCAGCCAAGGACGGAGGGGGACCGGGGAGCTGTTTTTT	CASSQGRRGTGELFF
many	TRBV2	TRBJ2-5	NA	TGTGCCAGCAGTTTGCAGGGTCGAGAGACCCAGTACTTC	CASSLQGRETQYF
NA	TRBV7-2	TRBJ2-5	NA	TGTGCCAGCAGCGTAGTTCGGGACGAAGTAGTGGAGGCCCAGTACTTC	CASSVVRDEVVEAQYF
many	TRBV19	TRBJ1-1	NA	TGTGCCAGTAATGGGATGGGGACTGAAGCTTTCTTT	CASNGMGTEAFF
NA	TRBV2	TRBJ1-5	NA	TGTGCCTCATGGGATAGCAATCAGCCCCAGCATTTT	CASWDSNQPQHF
NA	TRBV12-3/TRBV12-4	TRBJ1-1	NA	TGTGCCAGCAGTCCTGACGGCTACACTGAAGCTTTCTTT	CASSPDGYTEAFF
NA	TRBV10-3	TRBJ1-1	NA	TGTGCCATCAGTGAGCGACAGGCCGTCAACACTGAAGCTTTCTTT	CAISERQAVNTEAFF
NA	TRBV19	TRBJ2-7	TRBD1	TGTGCCAGTAGCCAGACAGGGGGTCTGCGGGAGCAGTACTTC	CASSQTGGLREQYF
many	TRBV10-3	TRBJ2-7	TRBD2	TGTGCCTCGAGCGGGGACTCCTACGAGCAGTACTTC	CASSGDSYEQYF
NA	TRBV7-1	TRBJ1-1	TRBD1	TGTGCCAGCAGCCCCCGGACAGGGAGACGAAATAGGGAGAACACTGAAGCTTTCTTT	CASSPRTGRRNRENTEAFF
NA	TRBV7-2	TRBJ1-6	NA	TGTGCCAGCAGCTTTGAAAGGAGTTCACCCCTCCACTTT	CASSFERSSPLHF
few	TRBV15	TRBJ2-7	NA	TGTGCCACCAGCCCGAGAACCCGAACCTACGAGCAGTACTTC	CATSPRTRTYEQYF
many	TRBV25-1	TRBJ2-5	NA	TGTGCCAGCAGTGCGGACAGAAAGAAAGAGACCCAGTACTTC	CASSADRKKETQYF
NA	TRBV5-1	TRBJ1-5	TRBD1	TGCGCCAGCAGCGAGCAGGGGGCTGGTCAGCCCCAGCATTTT	CASSEQGAGQPQHF
few	TRBV5-1	TRBJ1-1	NA	TGCGCCAGCAGCCGCCTTCAGGGCCCTAACACTGAAGCTTTCTTT	CASSRLQGPNTEAFF
NA	TRBV10-3	TRBJ1-2	TRBD1	TGTGCCATCAGTGAAACACAGGGGGATTACTATGGCTACACCTTC	CAISETQGDYYGYTF
few	TRBV4-1	TRBJ2-5	TRBD2	TGCGCCAGCAGCCAAGGAGCTAGCGGGAGGGGGTACCAAGAGACCCAGTACTTC	CASSQGASGRGYQETQYF